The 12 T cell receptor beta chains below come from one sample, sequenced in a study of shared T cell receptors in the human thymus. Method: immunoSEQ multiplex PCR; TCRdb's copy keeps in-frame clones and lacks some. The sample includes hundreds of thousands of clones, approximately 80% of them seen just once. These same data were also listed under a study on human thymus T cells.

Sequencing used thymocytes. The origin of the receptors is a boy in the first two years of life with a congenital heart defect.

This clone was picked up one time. This CDR3 is CASSEGSGSLDEQYF. As DNA, the CDR3 is TGTGCCAGCAGTGAGGGTAGCGGGAGCTTGGACGAGCAGTACTTC. The chain uses TRBV2 and TRBJ2-7; 9 bases are shared with TRBD2. The germline CDR1 and CDR2 sequences are SNHLY and FYNNEI. This CDR3 has 15 residues. V was clipped by 3 bases and J by 5 bases; unmatched bases: 8.

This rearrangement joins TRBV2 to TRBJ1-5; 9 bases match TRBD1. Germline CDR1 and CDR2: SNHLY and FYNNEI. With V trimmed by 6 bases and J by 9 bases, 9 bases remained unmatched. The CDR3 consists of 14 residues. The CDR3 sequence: CASRQGAARGPQHF. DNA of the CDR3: TGTGCCAGCAGACAGGGGGCAGCCCGGGGGCCCCAGCATTTT.

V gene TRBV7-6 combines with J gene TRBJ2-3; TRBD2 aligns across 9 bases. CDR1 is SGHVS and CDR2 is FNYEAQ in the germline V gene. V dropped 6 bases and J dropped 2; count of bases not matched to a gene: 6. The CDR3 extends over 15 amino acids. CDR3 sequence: CASSREREDTDTQYF. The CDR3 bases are TGTGCCAGCAGTCGAGAGCGGGAGGACACAGATACGCAGTATTTT.

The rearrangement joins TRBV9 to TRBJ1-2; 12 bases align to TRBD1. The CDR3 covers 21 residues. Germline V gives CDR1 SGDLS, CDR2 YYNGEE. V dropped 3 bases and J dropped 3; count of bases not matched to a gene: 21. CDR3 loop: CASSAPTPGDRGQLGYYGYTF. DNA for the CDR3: TGTGCCAGCAGCGCACCGACCCCCGGGGACAGGGGGCAACTAGGGTACTATGGCTACACCTTC.

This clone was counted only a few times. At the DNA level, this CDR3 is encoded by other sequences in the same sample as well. The CDR3 reads CASSYSSGTAYEQYF. The DNA of the CDR3 is TGTGCCAGCAGTTACTCGTCCGGGACAGCCTACGAGCAGTACTTC. The J gene is TRBJ2-7, the V gene TRBV6-5; 7 bases are shared with TRBD1. This CDR3 contains 15 residues. Trimming removed 0 bases from V and 2 bases from J; junction bases left unmatched: 4. Germline CDR1 reads MNHEY; CDR2 reads SVGAGI.

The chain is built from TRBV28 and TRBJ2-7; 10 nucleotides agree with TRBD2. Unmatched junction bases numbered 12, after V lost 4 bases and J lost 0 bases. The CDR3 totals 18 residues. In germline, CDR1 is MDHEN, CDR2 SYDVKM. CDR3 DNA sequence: TGTGCCAGCAGTTCCCATCTCGGGACTAGCGACAGCTCCTACGAGCAGTACTTC. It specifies CASSSHLGTSDSSYEQYF.

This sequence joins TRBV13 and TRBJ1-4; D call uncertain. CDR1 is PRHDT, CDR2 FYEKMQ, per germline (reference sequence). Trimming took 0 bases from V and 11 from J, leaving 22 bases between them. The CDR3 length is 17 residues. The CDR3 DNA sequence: TGTGCCAGCAGCTTAGGTCCATTCCGGCAGCGGGAAGGGAAACTGTTTTTT. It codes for CASSLGPFRQREGKLFF.

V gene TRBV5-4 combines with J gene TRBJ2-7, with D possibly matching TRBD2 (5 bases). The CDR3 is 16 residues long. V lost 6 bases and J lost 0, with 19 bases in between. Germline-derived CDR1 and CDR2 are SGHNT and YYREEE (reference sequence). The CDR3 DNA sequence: TGTGCCAGCACCCCAGGACTTCCTCTAAGCTCCTACGAGCAGTACTTC. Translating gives CASTPGLPLSSYEQYF.

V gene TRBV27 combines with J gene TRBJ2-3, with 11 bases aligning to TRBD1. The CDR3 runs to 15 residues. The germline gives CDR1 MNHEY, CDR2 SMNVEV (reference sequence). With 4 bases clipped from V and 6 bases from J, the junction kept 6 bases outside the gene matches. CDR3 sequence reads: CASSSRDRGTDTQYF. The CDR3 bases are TGTGCCAGCAGTTCCCGGGACAGGGGGACGGATACGCAGTATTTT.

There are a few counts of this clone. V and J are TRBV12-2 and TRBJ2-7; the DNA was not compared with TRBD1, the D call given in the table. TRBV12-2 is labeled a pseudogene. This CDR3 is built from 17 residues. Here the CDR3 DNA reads TGTGCAAGTCGCTTAGCCAAGTCCCAGGGGCCCCCGAGGGAGCAGTACTTC. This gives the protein CASRLAKSQGPPREQYF.

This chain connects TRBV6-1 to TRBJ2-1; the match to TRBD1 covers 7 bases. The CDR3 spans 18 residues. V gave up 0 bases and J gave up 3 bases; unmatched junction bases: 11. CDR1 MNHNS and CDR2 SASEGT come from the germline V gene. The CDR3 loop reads CASSEAPHKTGNYNEQFF. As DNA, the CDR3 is TGTGCCAGCAGTGAAGCCCCACATAAGACAGGGAACTACAATGAGCAGTTCTTC.

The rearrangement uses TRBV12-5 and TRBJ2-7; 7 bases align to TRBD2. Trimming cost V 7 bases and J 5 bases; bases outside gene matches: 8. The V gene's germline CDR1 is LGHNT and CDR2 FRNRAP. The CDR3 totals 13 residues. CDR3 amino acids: CASALGGNNEQYF. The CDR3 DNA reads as TGTGCTAGTGCCCTGGGAGGGAACAACGAGCAGTACTTC.